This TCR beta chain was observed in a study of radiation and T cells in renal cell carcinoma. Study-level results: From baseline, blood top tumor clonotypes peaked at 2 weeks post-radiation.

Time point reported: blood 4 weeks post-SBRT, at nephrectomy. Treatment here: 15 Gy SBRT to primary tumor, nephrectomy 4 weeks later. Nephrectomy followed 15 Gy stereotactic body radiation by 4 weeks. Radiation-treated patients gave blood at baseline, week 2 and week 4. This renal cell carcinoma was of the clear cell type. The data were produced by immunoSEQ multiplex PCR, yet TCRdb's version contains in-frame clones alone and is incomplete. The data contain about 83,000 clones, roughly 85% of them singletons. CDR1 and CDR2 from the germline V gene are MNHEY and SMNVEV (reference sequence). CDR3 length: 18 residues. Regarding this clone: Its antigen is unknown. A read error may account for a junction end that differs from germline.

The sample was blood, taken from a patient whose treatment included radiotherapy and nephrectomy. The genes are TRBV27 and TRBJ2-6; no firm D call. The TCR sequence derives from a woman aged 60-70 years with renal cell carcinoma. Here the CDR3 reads CASSLSVLDHSGANVLTF. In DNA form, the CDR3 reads TGCGCCAGCAGTTTATCAGTTCTAGACCACTCTGGGGCCAACGTCCTGACTTTC.